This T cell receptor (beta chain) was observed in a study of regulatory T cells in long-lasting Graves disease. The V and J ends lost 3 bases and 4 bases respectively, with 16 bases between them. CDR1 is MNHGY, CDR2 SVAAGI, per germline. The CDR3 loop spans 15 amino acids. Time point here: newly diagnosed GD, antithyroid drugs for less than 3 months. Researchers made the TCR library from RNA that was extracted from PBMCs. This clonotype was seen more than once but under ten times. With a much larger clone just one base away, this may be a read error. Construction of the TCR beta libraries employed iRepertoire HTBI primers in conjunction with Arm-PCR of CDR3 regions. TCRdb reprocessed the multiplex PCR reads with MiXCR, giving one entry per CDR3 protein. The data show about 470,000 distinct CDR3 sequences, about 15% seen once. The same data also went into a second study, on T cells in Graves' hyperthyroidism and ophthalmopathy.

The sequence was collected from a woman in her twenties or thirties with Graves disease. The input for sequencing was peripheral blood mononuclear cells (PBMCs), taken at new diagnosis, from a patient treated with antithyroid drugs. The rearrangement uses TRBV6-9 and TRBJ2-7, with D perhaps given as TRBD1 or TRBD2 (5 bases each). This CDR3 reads CASSYGALAWYEQYF. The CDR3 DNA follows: TGTGCCAGCAGTTACGGGGCCCTAGCATGGTACGAGCAGTACTTC.